This TCR beta chain stems from a study of cytomegalovirus exposure and HLA in healthy donors. Study findings and constraints: Reports indicated that the classifier achieved high specificity and sensitivity in diagnosing cytomegalovirus status. Fewer than 20,000 TCR beta sequences were associated with HLA alleles at 0.05 false discovery rate in a later analysis. A later analysis found that most CMV-associated TCR beta chains appeared HLA-restricted.

The CDR3 spans 14 residues. Per germline, CDR1 SEHNR and CDR2 FQNEAQ (reference sequence). V trimming: 3 bases; J trimming: 6 bases; junction bases outside the gene matches: 5. 60 Vbeta and 13 Jbeta primers were used in PCR. Sequencing used immunoSEQ multiplex PCR; TCRdb keeps in-frame clones, though not all of them. The repertoire has about 150,000 clones, 65% to 85% of them found once; the top ten carry about 3.7%. A note on this clone: Its cognate antigen is unknown.

The TCR sequence derives from a male donor in good health and CMV-seronegative. What was sequenced was PBMCs. V and J are TRBV7-9 and TRBJ2-3, with 8 bases aligning to TRBD2. CDR3 in DNA: TGTGCCAGCAGCTTTGGGACTAGAGTCGATACGCAGTATTTT. Residues: CASSFGTRVDTQYF.